The clone carrying this TCR beta chain came up once. Antigen specificity is unknown. At one end, the junction sequence differs from germline, possibly due to a read error. The CDR3 contains 15 residues. CDR1 is SEHNR and CDR2 is FQNEAQ in the germline V gene (reference sequence). These data originate in a study of blood T cells in healthy people across ages. General observations from the study: Investigators viewed diversity estimates from one million T cells as underestimates, the study reported.

Next came a second PCR, run for roughly 6 to 11 cycles, which used a sample-barcoded 5' primer along with a J-beta primer mix. TCRdb independently ran MiXCR on the 5' RACE reads; one entry per CDR3 protein. Seen here are more than 900,000 distinct CDR3 sequences, 25% observed once, and the top ten hold less than 0.85%. Another study also made use of these data, one on T cells of mothers and their children. Turning to that study: In both related and unrelated pairs, TCR recombination output is shaped similarly by thymic selection.

This receptor was identified in a girl aged 2 to 10 in good health. The V gene is TRBV7-9, the J gene TRBJ2-2; 8 bases are shared with TRBD1. Sequencing used blood. The DNA for the CDR3 is TGTGCCAGCAGCTTACAGGGGGCATCCACCGGGGCGCTGTTTTTT. Amino acid sequence: CASSLQGASTGALFF.